Listed here are 3 T cell receptor beta chains from one sample, sequenced in a study of cytomegalovirus exposure and HLA in healthy donors. Profiling relied on immunoSEQ multiplex PCR, and the TCRdb table lists in-frame clones only, not all of them. The sample has about 64,000 clones, about 89% seen once. The sample comprised PBMCs. These receptors all come from a woman between 18 and 30 years old in good health and CMV-seronegative.

The gene calls are TRBV18 and TRBJ1-4; D gene unclear. This CDR3 contains 14 residues. V lost 0 bases to trimming and J lost 5 bases, with 7 bases between them. Germline V gene sequence: CDR1 KGHSH, CDR2 LQKENI. CDR3 loop: CASSPPSSNEKLFF. DNA for the CDR3: TGTGCCAGCTCACCACCCTCCTCCAATGAAAAACTGTTTTTT.

The chain carries TRBV30 and TRBJ1-4, with 12 bases identical to TRBD1. The CDR3 runs 15 residues. Trimming removed 3 bases from V and 8 bases from J; junction bases left unmatched: 7. The germline gives CDR1 GTSNPN, CDR2 SVGIG (reference sequence). CDR3 sequence reads: CAWSVGGTGGEKLFF. The CDR3 nucleotides are TGTGCCTGGAGCGTCGGGGGGACAGGGGGCGAAAAACTGTTTTTT. Full variable domain (outside the CDR3, taken from reference TRBV30 and TRBJ1-4): SQTIHQWPATLVQPVGSPLSLECTVEGTSNPNLYWYRQAAGRGLQLLFYSVGIGQISSEVPQNLSASRPQDRQFILSSKKLLLSDSGFYLCAWSVGGTGGEKLFFGSGTQLSVL.

This clone was observed once. The V and J genes are TRBV30 and TRBJ2-4; 7 bases are shared with TRBD1. J was trimmed by 0 bases and V by 2 bases; bases with no gene match: 7. Germline V gene sequence: CDR1 GTSNPN, CDR2 SVGIG (reference sequence). The CDR3 loop spans 16 amino acids. CDR3 sequence: CAWSPGGVIAKNIQYF. The CDR3, as DNA: TGTGCCTGGAGTCCAGGGGGTGTAATAGCCAAAAACATTCAGTACTTC.